Below are 16 T cell receptor beta chains sequenced from a single sample in a study of T cell responses to AZD1222 COVID-19 vaccine (dated by TCRdb to the early 2020s). Taken with the paper, the label for time point translates to: baseline before first vaccination. Preparation of the library involved the immunoSEQ multiplex PCR assay. TCRdb carries this immuneACCESS record with in-frame sequences only. Its versions omit some clonotypes, under half of them owing to an unresolved V gene in the studies checked, with the rest unexplained. The sample data list fewer than 120,000 clones, and roughly 92% of these were observed just once. The top ten constitute about 7.8% of the sample. This sample comprised peripheral blood, obtained on day 0 of AZD1222 vaccination. The receptor set was obtained from an adult in good health.

V gene TRBV30 combines with J gene TRBJ2-7; D gene ambiguous. Per the germline V gene, CDR1 is GTSNPN and CDR2 is SVGIG (reference sequence). The CDR3 is made up of 11 amino acids. Trimming pared 3 bases from V and 5 bases from J, leaving 8 bases between. CDR3 nucleotide sequence: TGTGCCTGGAGCCATGCCCACGAGCAGTACTTC. Amino acid sequence: CAWSHAHEQYF.

This chain uses TRBV6-6 with TRBJ1-4, with unresolved D. The ends were cut back, 4 bases at V and 0 bases at J, with 9 bases in the middle. Germline CDR1 and CDR2: MNHNY and SVGAGI (reference sequence). The CDR3 sequence is 15 residues long. The CDR3 sequence: CASSFEFSTNEKLFF. CDR3 sequence (DNA): TGTGCCAGCAGTTTTGAGTTTTCAACTAATGAAAAACTGTTTTTT.

The chain has TRBV28 and TRBJ1-2; perhaps TRBD1 as D (6 bases). Germline assignment: CDR1 MDHEN and CDR2 SYDVKM. The V end was cut by 3 bases, the J end by 4 bases, with 12 bases between. The CDR3 spans 14 residues. CDR3 nucleotides: TGTGCCAGCAGTTTTTCAGGGGATCCCTATGGCTACACCTTC. Encoded protein: CASSFSGDPYGYTF.

The genes are TRBV10-3 and TRBJ2-7; D remains unclear. This CDR3 has 13 amino acids. V was shortened by 2 bases and J by 2 bases, with 7 bases between the two germline ends. Per the germline V gene, CDR1 is ENHRY and CDR2 is SYGVKD. CDR3 sequence: CAISEGVPYEQYF. CDR3 sequence (DNA): TGTGCCATCAGTGAGGGCGTACCCTACGAGCAGTACTTC.

This rearrangement joins TRBV9 to TRBJ1-1; 7 bases agree with TRBD1. The CDR3 sequence is 14 residues long. Germline CDR1 is SGDLS and CDR2 is YYNGEE. Trimming removed 4 bases from V and 1 base from J; junction bases left unmatched: 4. CDR3 in amino acids: CASSRGQTNTEAFF. As DNA, the CDR3 is TGTGCCAGCAGCCGGGGACAGACGAACACTGAAGCTTTCTTT.

As regards this clone: One end of the junction varies from germline; a read error may be responsible. V usage is TRBV10-3 and J usage is TRBJ1-2; D perhaps matches TRBD1 (5 bases). The CDR3 is made up of 12 amino acids. The V gene's germline CDR1 is ENHRY and CDR2 SYGVKD. CDR3: CAISVSQRGYTF. Here the CDR3 DNA reads TGTGCCATCAGTGTGAGCCAAAGGGGCTACACCTTT.

The CDR3 loop is CASSQDSTRKQETQYF. The CDR3 bases are TGTGCCAGCAGCCAAGATTCGACTAGAAAACAAGAGACCCAGTACTTC. The V and J genes are TRBV4-2 and TRBJ2-5; possible D gene TRBD2, 6 bases. This CDR3 is 16 amino acids long. Trimming stripped 0 bases from V and 2 bases from J, with 13 bases between. Germline CDR1 and CDR2: LGHNA and YNFKEQ.

This chain uses TRBV28 with TRBJ1-2; D is unresolved. The CDR3 is 14 residues long. CDR1 MDHEN and CDR2 SYDVKM come from the germline V gene. Trimming removed 6 bases from V and 0 bases from J, with 11 bases in between. The CDR3 region is CASRPPGSNYGYTF. The DNA for the CDR3 is TGTGCCAGCAGACCGCCGGGTTCTAACTATGGCTACACCTTC.

The J gene is TRBJ1-1, the V gene TRBV5-4; TRBD1 is a possible D gene (6 bases). Germline lookup yields CDR1 SGHNT and CDR2 YYREEE (reference sequence). The CDR3 spans 16 residues. The V and J ends lost 4 bases and 3 bases respectively, with 19 bases between them. The CDR3 DNA reads TGTGCCAGCAGCCCGACCCCTGGACAGAGGGACACTGAAGCTTTCTTT. Translating it yields CASSPTPGQRDTEAFF.

V is TRBV27 and J is TRBJ2-1; D possibly corresponds to TRBD1 (6 bases). This CDR3 contains 14 residues. Trimming pared 5 bases from V and 6 bases from J, leaving 14 bases between. Germline V CDR1 and CDR2: MNHEY, SMNVEV (reference sequence). The CDR3 reads CASSPVQGFNEQFF. The DNA of the CDR3 is TGTGCCAGCAGTCCCGTGCAGGGGTTCAATGAGCAGTTCTTC.

The chain uses TRBV12-5 and TRBJ2-1, with D tentatively TRBD1 or TRBD2 (5 bases each). V was trimmed by 3 bases and J by 5 bases, leaving 14 bases between them. The CDR3 has 15 amino acids. The germline V gene encodes CDR1 LGHNT and CDR2 FRNRAP. DNA for the CDR3: TGTGCTAGTGGTTTATTCGGGACCTTGGACAATGAGCAGTTCTTC. Amino acid sequence: CASGLFGTLDNEQFF.

The genes are TRBV24-1 and TRBJ1-2; possibly TRBD1 for D (6 bases). V was pared by 8 bases and J by 4 bases, with 13 bases between. There are 13 residues in the CDR3. CDR1 and CDR2 (germline): KGHDR, SFDVKD. The DNA for the CDR3 is TGTGCCACCAATCAGGGGCCGAGCTATGGCTACACCTTC. It codes for CATNQGPSYGYTF.

The V and J genes are TRBV28 and TRBJ1-5, with a possible D match to TRBD1 (6 bases). Per the germline V gene, CDR1 is MDHEN and CDR2 is SYDVKM. The V end lost 6 bases, the J end lost 3 bases, and 24 bases lay between the germline ends. The CDR3 extends over 18 amino acids. The DNA for the CDR3 is TGTGCCAGCAGCGAAACCTACGAACAGGGACATGACAATCAGCCCCAGCATTTT. Its translation is CASSETYEQGHDNQPQHF.

This clone appeared a single time. The chain has TRBV7-2 and TRBJ1-3, with D unclear. V gave up 4 bases and J gave up 0 bases, with 10 bases separating them. Germline V gene lookup returns CDR1 SGHTA and CDR2 FQGNSA. CDR3 length equals 15 residues. The CDR3: CASSWELTSGNTIYF. The CDR3 nucleotides are TGTGCCAGCAGCTGGGAGCTTACCTCTGGAAACACCATATATTTT.

The chain has TRBV2 and TRBJ2-5; the match to TRBD2 covers 8 bases. Trimming removed 3 bases from V and 5 bases from J; junction bases left unmatched: 8. This CDR3 spans 15 amino acids. CDR1 is SNHLY and CDR2 is FYNNEI in the germline V gene. CDR3 residues: CASSEVAGRRETQYF. As DNA, the CDR3 is TGTGCCAGCAGTGAGGTAGCGGGGCGGAGGGAGACCCAGTACTTC.

Concerning this clone: A junction end diverges from the germline sequence, so it may reflect a read error. This chain links TRBV5-5 with TRBJ2-1, with D possibly called TRBD1 or TRBD2 (5 bases each). The germline gives CDR1 SGHKS, CDR2 YYEKEE (reference sequence). This CDR3 has 14 residues. The CDR3: CASSVGTSENGQFF. As DNA, the CDR3 is TGTGCCAGCAGCGTCGGGACCTCCGAAAATGGGCAGTTCTTC. Complete variable domain (other parts from reference TRBV5-5 and TRBJ2-1): DAGVTQSPTHLIKTRGQQVTLRCSPISGHKSVSWYQQVLGQGPQFIFQYYEKEERGRGNFPDRFSARQFPNYSSELNVNALLLGDSALYLCASSVGTSENGQFFGPGTRLTVL.